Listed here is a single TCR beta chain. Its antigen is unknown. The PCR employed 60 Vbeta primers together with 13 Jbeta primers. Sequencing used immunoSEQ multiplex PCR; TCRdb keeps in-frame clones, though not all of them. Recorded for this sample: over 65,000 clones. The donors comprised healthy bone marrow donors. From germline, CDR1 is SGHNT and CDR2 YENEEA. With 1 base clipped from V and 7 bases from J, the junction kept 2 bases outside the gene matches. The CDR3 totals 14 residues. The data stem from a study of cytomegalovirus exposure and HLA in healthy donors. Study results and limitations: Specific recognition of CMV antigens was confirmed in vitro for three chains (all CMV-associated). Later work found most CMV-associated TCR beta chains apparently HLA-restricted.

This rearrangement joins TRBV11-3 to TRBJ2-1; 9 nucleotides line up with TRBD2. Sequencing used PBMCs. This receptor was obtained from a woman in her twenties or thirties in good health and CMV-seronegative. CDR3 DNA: TGTGCCAGCAGCTTAGGCGGGGGGGCTAATGAGCAGTTCTTC. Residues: CASSLGGGANEQFF.